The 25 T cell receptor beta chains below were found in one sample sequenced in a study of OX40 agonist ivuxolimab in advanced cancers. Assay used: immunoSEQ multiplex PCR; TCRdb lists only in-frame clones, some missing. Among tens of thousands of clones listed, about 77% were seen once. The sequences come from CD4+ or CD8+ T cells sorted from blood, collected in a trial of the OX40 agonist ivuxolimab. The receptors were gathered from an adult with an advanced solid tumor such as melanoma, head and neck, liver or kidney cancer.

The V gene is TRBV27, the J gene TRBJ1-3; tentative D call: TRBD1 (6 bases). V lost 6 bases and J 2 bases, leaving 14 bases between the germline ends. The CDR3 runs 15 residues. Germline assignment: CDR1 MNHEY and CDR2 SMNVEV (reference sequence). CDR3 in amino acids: CASRSIGGPGNTIYF. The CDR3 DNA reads TGTGCCAGCAGATCGATAGGGGGGCCTGGAAACACCATATATTTT.

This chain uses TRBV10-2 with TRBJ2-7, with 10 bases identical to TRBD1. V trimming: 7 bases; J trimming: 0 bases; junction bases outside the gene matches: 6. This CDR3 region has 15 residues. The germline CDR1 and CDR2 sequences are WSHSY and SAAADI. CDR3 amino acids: CASTGTGESSYEQYF. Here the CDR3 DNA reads TGCGCCAGCACCGGGACAGGGGAGAGCTCCTACGAGCAGTACTTC.

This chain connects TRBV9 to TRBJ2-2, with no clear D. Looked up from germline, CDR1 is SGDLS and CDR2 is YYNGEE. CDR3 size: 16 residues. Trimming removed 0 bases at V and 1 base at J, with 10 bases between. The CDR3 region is CASSVATQMNTGELFF. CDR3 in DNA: TGTGCCAGCAGCGTAGCTACCCAGATGAACACCGGGGAGCTGTTTTTT.

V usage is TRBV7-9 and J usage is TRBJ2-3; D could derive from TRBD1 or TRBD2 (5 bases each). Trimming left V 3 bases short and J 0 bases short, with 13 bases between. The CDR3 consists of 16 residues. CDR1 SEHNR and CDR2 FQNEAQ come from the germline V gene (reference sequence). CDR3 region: CASSFRVGASTDTQYF. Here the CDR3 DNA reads TGTGCCAGCAGCTTTCGGGTCGGGGCGAGCACAGATACGCAGTATTTT.

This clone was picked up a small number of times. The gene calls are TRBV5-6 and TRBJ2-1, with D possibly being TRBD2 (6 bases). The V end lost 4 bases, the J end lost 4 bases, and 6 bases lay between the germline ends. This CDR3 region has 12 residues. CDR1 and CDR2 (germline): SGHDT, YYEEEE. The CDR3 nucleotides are TGTGCCAGCAGCCGGGGGTACAATGAGCAGTTCTTC. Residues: CASSRGYNEQFF.

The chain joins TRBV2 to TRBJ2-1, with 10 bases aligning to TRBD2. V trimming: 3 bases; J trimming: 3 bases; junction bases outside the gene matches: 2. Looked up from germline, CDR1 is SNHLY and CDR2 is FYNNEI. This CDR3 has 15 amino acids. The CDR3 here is CASSEGTSVYNEQFF. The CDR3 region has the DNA TGTGCCAGCAGTGAGGGGACTAGCGTCTACAATGAGCAGTTCTTC.

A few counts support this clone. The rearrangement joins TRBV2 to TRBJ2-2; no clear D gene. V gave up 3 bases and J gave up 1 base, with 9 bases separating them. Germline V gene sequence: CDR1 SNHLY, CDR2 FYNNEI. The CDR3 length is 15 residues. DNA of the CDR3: TGTGCCAGCAGTGACACCCGGAAGAACACCGGGGAGCTGTTTTTT. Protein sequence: CASSDTRKNTGELFF.

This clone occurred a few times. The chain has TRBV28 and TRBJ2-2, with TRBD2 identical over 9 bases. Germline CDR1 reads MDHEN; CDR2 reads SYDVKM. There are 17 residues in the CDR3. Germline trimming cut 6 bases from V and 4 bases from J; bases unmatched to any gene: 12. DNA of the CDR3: TGTGCCAGCAGACCCGGGATAGCGGGAGTTGGCACCGGGGAGCTGTTTTTT. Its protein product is CASRPGIAGVGTGELFF.

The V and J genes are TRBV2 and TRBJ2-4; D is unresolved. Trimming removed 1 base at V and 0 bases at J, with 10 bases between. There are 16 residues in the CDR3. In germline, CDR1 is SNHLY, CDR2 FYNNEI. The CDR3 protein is CASSEGLFLAKNIQYF. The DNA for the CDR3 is TGTGCCAGCAGTGAAGGTCTATTTTTAGCCAAAAACATTCAGTACTTC.

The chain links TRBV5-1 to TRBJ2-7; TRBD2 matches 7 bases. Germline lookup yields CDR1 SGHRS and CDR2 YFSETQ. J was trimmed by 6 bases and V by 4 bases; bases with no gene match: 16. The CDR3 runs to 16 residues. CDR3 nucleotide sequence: TGCGCCAGCAGCCTGAACGCCGCGGGGAGGGCGACCGAGCAGTACTTC. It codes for CASSLNAAGRATEQYF.

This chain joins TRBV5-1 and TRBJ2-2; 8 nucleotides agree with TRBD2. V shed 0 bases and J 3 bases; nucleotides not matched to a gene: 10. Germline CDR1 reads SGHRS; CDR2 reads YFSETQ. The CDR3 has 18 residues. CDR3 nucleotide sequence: TGCGCCAGCAGCTTGGAACTCGGGGTAGCGGGGTACACCGGGGAGCTGTTTTTT. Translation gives CASSLELGVAGYTGELFF. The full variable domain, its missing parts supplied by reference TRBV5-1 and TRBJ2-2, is KAGVTQTPRYLIKTRGQQVTLSCSPISGHRSVSWYQQTPGQGLQFLFEYFSETQRNKGNFPGRFSGRQFSNSRSEMNVSTLELGDSALYLCASSLELGVAGYTGELFFGEGSRLTVL.

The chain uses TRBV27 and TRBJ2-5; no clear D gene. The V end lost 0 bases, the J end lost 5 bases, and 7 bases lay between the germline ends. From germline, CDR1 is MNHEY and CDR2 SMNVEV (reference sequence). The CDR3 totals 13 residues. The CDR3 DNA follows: TGTGCCAGCAGTTTATCGAGGATTGAGACCCAGTACTTC. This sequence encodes CASSLSRIETQYF.

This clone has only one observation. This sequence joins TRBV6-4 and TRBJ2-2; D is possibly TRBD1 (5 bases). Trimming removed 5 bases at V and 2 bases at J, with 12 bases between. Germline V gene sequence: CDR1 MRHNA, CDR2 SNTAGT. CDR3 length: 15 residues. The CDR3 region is CASSPDSFNTGELFF. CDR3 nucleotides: TGTGCCAGCAGTCCTGACAGTTTTAACACCGGGGAGCTGTTTTTT.

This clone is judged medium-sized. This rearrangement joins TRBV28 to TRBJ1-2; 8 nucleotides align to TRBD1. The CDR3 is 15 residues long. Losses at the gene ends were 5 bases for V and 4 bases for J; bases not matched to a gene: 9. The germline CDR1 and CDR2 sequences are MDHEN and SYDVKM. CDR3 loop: CASSVQGEGIYGYTF. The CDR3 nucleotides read TGTGCCAGCAGTGTACAGGGGGAAGGGATCTATGGCTACACCTTC.

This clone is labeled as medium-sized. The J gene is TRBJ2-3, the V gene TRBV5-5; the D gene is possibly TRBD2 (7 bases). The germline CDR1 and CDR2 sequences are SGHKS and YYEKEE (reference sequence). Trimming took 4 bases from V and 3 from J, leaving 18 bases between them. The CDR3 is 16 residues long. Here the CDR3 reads CASSLEGGMNTDTQYF. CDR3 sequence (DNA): TGTGCCAGCAGCCTGGAGGGGGGGATGAATACAGATACGCAGTATTTT.

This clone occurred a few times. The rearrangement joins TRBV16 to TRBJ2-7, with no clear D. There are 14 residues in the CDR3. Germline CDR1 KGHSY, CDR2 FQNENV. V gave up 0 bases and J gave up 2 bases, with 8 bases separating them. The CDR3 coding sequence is TGTGCCAGCAGCCAATCTGGCAGCACCTACGAGCAGTACTTC. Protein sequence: CASSQSGSTYEQYF.

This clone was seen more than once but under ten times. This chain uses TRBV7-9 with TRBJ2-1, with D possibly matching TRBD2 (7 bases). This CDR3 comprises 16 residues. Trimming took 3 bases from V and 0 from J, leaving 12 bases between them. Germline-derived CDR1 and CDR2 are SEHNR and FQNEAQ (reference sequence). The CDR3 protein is CASSFGGLSSYNEQFF. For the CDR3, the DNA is TGTGCCAGCAGCTTCGGGGGGCTTAGCTCCTACAATGAGCAGTTCTTC.

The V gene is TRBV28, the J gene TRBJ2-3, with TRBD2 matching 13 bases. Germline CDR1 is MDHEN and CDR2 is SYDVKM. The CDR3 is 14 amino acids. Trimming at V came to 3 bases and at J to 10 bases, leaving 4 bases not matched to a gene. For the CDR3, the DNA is TGTGCCAGCAGTTTTAGGACTAGCGGGGGAGCGCAGTATTTT. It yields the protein CASSFRTSGGAQYF.

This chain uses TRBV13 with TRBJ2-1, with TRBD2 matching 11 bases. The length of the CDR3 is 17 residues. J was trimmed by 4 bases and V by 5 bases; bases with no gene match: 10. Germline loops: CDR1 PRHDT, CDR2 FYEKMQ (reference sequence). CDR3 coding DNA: TGTGCCAGCAGCATCCAAACACTAGCGGGGGTTTACAATGAGCAGTTCTTC. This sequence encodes CASSIQTLAGVYNEQFF.

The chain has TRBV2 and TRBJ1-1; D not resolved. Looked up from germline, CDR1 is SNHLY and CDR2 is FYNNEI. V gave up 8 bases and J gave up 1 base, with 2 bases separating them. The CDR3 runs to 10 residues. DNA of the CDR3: TGTGCCAGCGGGAACACTGAAGCTTTCTTT. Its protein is CASGNTEAFF.

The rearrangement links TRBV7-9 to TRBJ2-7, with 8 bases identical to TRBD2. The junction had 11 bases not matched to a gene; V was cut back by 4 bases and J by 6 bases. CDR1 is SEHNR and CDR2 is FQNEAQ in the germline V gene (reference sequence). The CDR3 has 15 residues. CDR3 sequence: CASSSLLAGRVEQYF. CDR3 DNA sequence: TGTGCCAGCAGCTCGCTATTAGCGGGGCGGGTCGAGCAGTACTTC.

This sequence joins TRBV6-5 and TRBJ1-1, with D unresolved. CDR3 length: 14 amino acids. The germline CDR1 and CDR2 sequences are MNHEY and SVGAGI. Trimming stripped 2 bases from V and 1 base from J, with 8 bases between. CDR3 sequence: CASSYGSGNTEAFF. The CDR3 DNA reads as TGTGCCAGCAGTTACGGGTCGGGGAACACTGAAGCTTTCTTT.

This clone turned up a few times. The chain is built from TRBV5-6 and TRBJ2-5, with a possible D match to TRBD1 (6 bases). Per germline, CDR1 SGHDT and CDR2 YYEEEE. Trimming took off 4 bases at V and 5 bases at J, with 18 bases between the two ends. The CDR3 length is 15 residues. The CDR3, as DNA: TGTGCCAGCAGCGGGACCCAGGGGAGTGGGGAGACCCAGTACTTC. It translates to CASSGTQGSGETQYF.

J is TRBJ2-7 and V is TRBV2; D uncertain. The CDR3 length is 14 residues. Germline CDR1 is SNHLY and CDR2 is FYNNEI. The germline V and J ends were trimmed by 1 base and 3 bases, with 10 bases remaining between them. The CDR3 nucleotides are TGTGCCAGCAGTGAAGGCACTCTCCACTACGAGCAGTACTTC. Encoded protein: CASSEGTLHYEQYF.

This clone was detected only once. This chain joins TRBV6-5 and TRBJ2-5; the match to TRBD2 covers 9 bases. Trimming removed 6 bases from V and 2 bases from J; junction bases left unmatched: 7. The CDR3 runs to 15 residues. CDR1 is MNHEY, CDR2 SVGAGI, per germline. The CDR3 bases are TGTGCCAGCAGACGACTAGCGGAAATGCAAGAGACCCAGTACTTC. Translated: CASRRLAEMQETQYF.